The text below deals with one T cell receptor (beta chain). Its antigen is unknown. The sample belongs to a study of T cell responses to AZD1222 COVID-19 vaccine. The study, taken as a whole, reports: Donors were largely white British and mainly female; clonal diversity was possibly underestimated.

The repertoire was sequenced with immunoSEQ multiplex PCR; TCRdb's copy has only in-frame clones and lacks some. This sample has approximately 100,000 clones, with approximately 91% found just once. This clonotype originated in an adult in good health. Here the sequenced sample was peripheral blood, taken on day 0 of AZD1222 vaccination.

The CDR3, as DNA: TGTGCCACGACGGGAGGGTCTGAAGCTTTCTTT. This translates into CATTGGSEAFF. This chain links TRBV3-1 (or the pseudogene TRBV3-2) with TRBJ1-1; the D is unclear. This CDR3 spans 11 amino acids. Germline-derived CDR1 and CDR2 are LGHDT and YNNKEL (reference sequence). Trimming removed 10 bases from V and 6 bases from J, with 12 bases in between.